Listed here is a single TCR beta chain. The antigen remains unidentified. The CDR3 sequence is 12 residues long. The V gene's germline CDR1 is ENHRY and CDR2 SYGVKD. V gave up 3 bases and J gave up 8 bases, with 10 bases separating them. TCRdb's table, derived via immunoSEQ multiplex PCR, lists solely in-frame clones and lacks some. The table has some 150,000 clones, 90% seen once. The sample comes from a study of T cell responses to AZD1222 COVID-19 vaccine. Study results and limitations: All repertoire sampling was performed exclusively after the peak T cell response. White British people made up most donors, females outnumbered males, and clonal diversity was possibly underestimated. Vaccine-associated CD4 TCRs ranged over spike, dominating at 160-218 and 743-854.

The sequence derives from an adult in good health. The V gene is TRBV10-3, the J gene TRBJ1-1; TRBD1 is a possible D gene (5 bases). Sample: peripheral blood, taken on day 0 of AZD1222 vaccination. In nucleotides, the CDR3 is TGTGCCATCAGTGAACGGGGGGTGGAAGCTTTCTTT. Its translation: CAISERGVEAFF.